The subject of this entry is one TCR beta chain. These data belong to a study of blood T cells in healthy people across ages. The second PCR ran about 6 to 11 cycles with a sample-barcoded 5' primer and J-beta primers. CDR3-containing paired-end reads numbering at least 2.5 million came from each sample. TCRdb reanalysed the 5' RACE reads using MiXCR and keeps one entry per CDR3 protein. Found here are about 780,000 distinct CDR3 sequences, 35% to 50% of them singletons; the top ten hold 15% to 20%. The receptor was isolated from a man aged 80 or over in good health. Input material: blood.

The CDR3 loop reads CSVAPMAGAGETQYF. CDR3 in DNA: TGCAGCGTTGCCCCAATGGCGGGAGCGGGGGAGACCCAGTACTTC. The chain uses TRBV29-1 and TRBJ2-4, with 7 bases matching TRBD2. The J call could be wrong; TRBJ2-5 is a better fit for the DNA end. The CDR3 has 15 residues. From germline, CDR1 is SQVTM and CDR2 ANQGSEA.